This T cell receptor (beta chain) comes out of a study of blood T cell repertoires in COVID-19. Study details: Acute and convalescent COVID-19 specimens originated in the United States, Italy and Spain. PBMCs, B-cell-depleted T cells, or T cells provided the cDNA or gDNA that made up the material.

Methods used by the authors: Estimation of nucleated cell counts was performed using reference gene primer amplification. The protocol was immunoSEQ multiplex PCR, while the TCRdb copy is restricted to in-frame clones and leaves out a portion. The DNA gave D and trimming, while V, J and clone size come from that table. Altogether some 52,000 clones are present, 85% to 90% being singletons, with the ten largest covering about 5.3%. Trimming took 5 bases from V and 9 from J; bases not matched to a gene: 10. CDR1 SGHVS and CDR2 FNYEAQ come from the germline V gene. The CDR3 is made up of 15 amino acids.

The source of this sequence is a man aged 55-75 years with active COVID-19. Sequenced sample: peripheral blood. The chain recombines TRBV7-6 with TRBJ2-1; the match to TRBD2 covers 10 bases. In nucleotides, the CDR3 is TGTGCCAGCAGCCAGTCCGCTAGCGGGAGTGGTGAGCAGTTCTTC. It encodes CASSQSASGSGEQFF.